This TCR beta chain stems from a study of blood T cells in healthy people across ages. A second PCR of 7 to 11 cycles used a sample-barcoded 5' primer and a J-beta primer mix. Using its own MiXCR run on the 5' RACE reads, TCRdb lists one record per CDR3 protein. The table includes 450,000 to 600,000 distinct CDR3 sequences, roughly a quarter detected once. Germline V gene lookup returns CDR1 DFQATT and CDR2 SNEGSKA (reference sequence). The CDR3 is 14 amino acids. Trimming took off 6 bases at V and 4 bases at J, with 18 bases between the two ends. Staff drew approximately 9.1 milliliters of peripheral blood from each donor. The same specimen was also included in a second study, on T cells of mothers and their children. That source notes: Per 15 ul, 1.5 ug of RNA was used, with all extracted RNA going into cDNA synthesis. Mothers yielded over 9 million CDR3 reads, children approximately 2.8 million each. Compared with unrelated pairs, related mother-child pairs had slightly higher, non-significant overlap.

This receptor was identified in a boy aged 2 to 10 in good health. Material: blood. The chain links TRBV20-1 to TRBJ2-5, with D possibly matching TRBD2 (6 bases). CDR3 amino acids: CSASSVVSGETQYF. DNA for the CDR3: TGCAGTGCCTCCTCTGTGGTTAGCGGAGAGACCCAGTACTTC.